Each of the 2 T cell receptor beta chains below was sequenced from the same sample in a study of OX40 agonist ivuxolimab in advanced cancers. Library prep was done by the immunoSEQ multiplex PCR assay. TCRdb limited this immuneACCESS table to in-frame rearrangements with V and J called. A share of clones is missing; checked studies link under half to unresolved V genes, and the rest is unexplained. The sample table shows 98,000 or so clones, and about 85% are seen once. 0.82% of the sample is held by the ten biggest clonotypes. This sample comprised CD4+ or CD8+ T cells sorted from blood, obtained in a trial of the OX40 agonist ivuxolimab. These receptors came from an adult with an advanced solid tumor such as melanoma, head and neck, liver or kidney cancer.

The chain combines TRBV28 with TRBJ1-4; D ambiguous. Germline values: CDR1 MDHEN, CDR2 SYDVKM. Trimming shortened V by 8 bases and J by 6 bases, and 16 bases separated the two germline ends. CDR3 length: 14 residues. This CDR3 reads CASGEGGLYEKLFF. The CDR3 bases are TGTGCCAGCGGGGAGGGAGGGCTTTATGAAAAACTGTTTTTT.

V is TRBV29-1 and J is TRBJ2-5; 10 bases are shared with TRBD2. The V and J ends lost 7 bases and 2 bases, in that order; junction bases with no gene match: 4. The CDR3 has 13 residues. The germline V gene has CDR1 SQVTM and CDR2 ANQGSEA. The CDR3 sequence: CSALAGAQETQYF. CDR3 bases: TGCAGCGCTCTAGCGGGAGCGCAAGAGACCCAGTACTTC. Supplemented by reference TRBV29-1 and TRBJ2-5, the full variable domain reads SAVISQKPSRDICQRGTSLTIQCQVDSQVTMMFWYRQQPGQSLTLIATANQGSEATYESGFVIDKFPISRPNLTFSTLTVSNMSPEDSSIYLCSALAGAQETQYFGPGTRLLVL.